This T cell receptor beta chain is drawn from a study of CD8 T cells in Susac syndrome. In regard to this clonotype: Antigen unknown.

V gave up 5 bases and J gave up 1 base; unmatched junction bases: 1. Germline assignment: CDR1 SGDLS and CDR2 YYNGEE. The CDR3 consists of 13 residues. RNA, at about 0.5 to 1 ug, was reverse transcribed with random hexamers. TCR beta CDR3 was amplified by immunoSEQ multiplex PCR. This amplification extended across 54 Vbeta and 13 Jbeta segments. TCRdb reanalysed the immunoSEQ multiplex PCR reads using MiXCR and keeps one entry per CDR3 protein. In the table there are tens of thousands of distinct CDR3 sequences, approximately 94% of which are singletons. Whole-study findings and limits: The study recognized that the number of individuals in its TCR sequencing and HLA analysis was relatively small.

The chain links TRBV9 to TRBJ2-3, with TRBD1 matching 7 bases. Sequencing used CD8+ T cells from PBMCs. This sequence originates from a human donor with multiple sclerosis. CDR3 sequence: CASRDRRTDTQYF. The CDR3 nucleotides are TGTGCCAGCAGGGACAGGCGCACAGATACGCAGTATTTT.